This T cell receptor beta chain was found in a study of blood T cell repertoires in COVID-19. Study details: Both acute and convalescent COVID-19 samples were obtained from the United States, Italy and Spain.

TCRdb keeps only in-frame clones here, not all; method: immunoSEQ multiplex PCR. Here the sample spans 450,000 or so clones, about 90% being singletons. Residents of about two dozen US areas, aged roughly 18 to 89 years, made up the participants. The CDR3 totals 13 residues. The ends were cut back, 8 bases at V and 7 bases at J, with 12 bases in the middle. CDR1 and CDR2 from the germline V gene are LGHDT and YNNKEL (reference sequence). The rearrangement uses TRBV3-1 (or the pseudogene TRBV3-2) and TRBJ1-6; D possibly corresponds to TRBD1 (6 bases). This sequence originates from a man aged 18 to 35 who had recovered from COVID-19. Specimen: PBMCs or T cells enriched from blood (not recorded which). The DNA for the CDR3 is TGTGCCAGCGGTAGAACAGGGAATTCACCCCTCCACTTT. Protein product: CASGRTGNSPLHF.